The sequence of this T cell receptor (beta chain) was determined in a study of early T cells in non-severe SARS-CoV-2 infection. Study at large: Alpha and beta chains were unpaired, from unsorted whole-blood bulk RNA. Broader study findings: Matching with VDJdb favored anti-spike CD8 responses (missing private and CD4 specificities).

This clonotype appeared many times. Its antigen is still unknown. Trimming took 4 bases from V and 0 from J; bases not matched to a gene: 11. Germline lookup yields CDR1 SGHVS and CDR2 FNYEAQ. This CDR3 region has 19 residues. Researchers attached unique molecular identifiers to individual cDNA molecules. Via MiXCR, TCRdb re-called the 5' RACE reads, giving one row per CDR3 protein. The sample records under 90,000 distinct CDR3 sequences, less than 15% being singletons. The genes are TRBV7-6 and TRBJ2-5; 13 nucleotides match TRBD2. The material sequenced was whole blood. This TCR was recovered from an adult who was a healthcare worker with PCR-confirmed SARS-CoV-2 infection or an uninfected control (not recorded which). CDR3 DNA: TGTGCCAGCAGCTCATACTATCCGGGACTAGCGGGATACCAAGAGACCCAGTACTTC. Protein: CASSSYYPGLAGYQETQYF.